A selection of T cell receptor beta chains follows, all from one sample in a study of T-cell reconstitution after alpha-beta-depleted transplantation in children. TCRdb re-derived calls from the PCR reads in MiXCR, one entry per CDR3 protein. The sample lists approximately 430,000 distinct CDR3 sequences; 16% were seen once. Material: PBMCs, mostly from graft donor cells, obtained 360 days after TCRalphabeta/CD19-depleted stem cell transplant. The receptor source for this set is a boy in the first two years of life who had a stem cell transplant for Wiskott-Aldrich syndrome, so the T cells may come from the graft donor. CDR3s include the opening cysteine and the closing phenylalanine or tryptophan. The D gene is left open where the match is weak. Size is stated for part of the rows, as once, few or many counts, or as a class when the clone is expanded.

CDR3 DNA,CDR3 protein,clone size,J gene,V gene,D gene
TGTGCCAGCAGCCAAGTAGGGACAGGGATCTACGAGCAGTACTTC,CASSQVGTGIYEQYF,.,TRBJ2-7,TRBV3-1,TRBD1
TGTGCCAGCAGCTCTAAGCCTAATGATTATAGCACAGATACGCAGTATTTT,CASSSKPNDYSTDTQYF,.,TRBJ2-3,TRBV7-2,.
TGCAGCGTTGACGGCAGGGGCGAATACAATGAGCAGTTCTTC,CSVDGRGEYNEQFF,.,TRBJ2-1,TRBV29-1,.
TGTGCCACCAGGGAAGGACTGAACACTGAAGCTTTCTTT,CATREGLNTEAFF,once,TRBJ1-1,TRBV24-1,.
TGCGCCAGCAGCTTACCCAGGGCCCGAGGGGTCTATGGCTACACCTTC,CASSLPRARGVYGYTF,.,TRBJ1-2,TRBV5-1,.
TGCAGTGCTAGAGTGTTGGGACAGGGAACCCAGTACTTC,CSARVLGQGTQYF,few,TRBJ2-5,TRBV20-1,TRBD1
.,CASPFGTGAYGYTF,.,TRBJ1-2,TRBV12-2,.
TGCGCCAGCAGCTTGCTAGAGGGATACAATGAGCAGTTCTTC,CASSLLEGYNEQFF,.,TRBJ2-1,TRBV5-1,.
TGCAGTGCTGTTTCGGGACTAGCGGATGAGCAGTACTTC,CSAVSGLADEQYF,.,TRBJ2-7,TRBV20-1,TRBD2
TGCGCCAGCTCACGGACTAGCTTCGTCACCGGGGAGCTGTTTTTT,CASSRTSFVTGELFF,few,TRBJ2-2,TRBV5-1,TRBD2
TGCAGCGTTGGCACAGCGTACGGGGAGCTGTTTTTT,CSVGTAYGELFF,.,TRBJ2-2,TRBV29-1,.
TGCAGCTTATCCGGGACAGGGTCCAATGAGCAGTTCTTC,CSLSGTGSNEQFF,.,TRBJ2-1,TRBV29-1,TRBD1
TGTGCCAGCAGTCCGATAGTGTCAGGGGTTGTGGGGGCCAACGTCCTGACTTTC,CASSPIVSGVVGANVLTF,few,TRBJ2-6,TRBV12-3/TRBV12-4,.
TGTGCCAGCAGTGACAGTTGGGGGTCCAGTACCTACGAGCAGTACTTC,CASSDSWGSSTYEQYF,few,TRBJ2-7,TRBV6-1,.
TGCGCCAGCAGCTGGGTAGTTAGGGGAGGAGGGGCCTACGAGCAGTACTTC,CASSWVVRGGGAYEQYF,.,TRBJ2-7,TRBV5-1,.
TGTGCCAGCAGCCCTTACGGCGGGAGGTACGAGCAGTACTTC,CASSPYGGRYEQYF,few,TRBJ2-7,TRBV7-9,TRBD2
TGCGCCAGCAGCTTGGTAAGAGACCCTCAAGAGACCCAGTACTTC,CASSLVRDPQETQYF,.,TRBJ2-5,TRBV5-1,.
TGTGCCAGCAGCTTAGGGACAGGGTCTTATCAGCCCCAGCATTTT,CASSLGTGSYQPQHF,.,TRBJ1-5,TRBV7-2,TRBD1
TGTGCCAGCAGTGAACCCGGCAGGGAGCTGTTTTTT,CASSEPGRELFF,.,TRBJ2-2,TRBV2,.
TGTGCCAGCAGTACGCCGGACCGGCTCGTGAATCAGCCCCAGCATTTT,CASSTPDRLVNQPQHF,.,TRBJ1-5,TRBV28,.
TGTGCCAGCCGTTATGGGGGGGCTGAGACCCAGTACTTC,CASRYGGAETQYF,many,TRBJ2-5,TRBV12-3/TRBV12-4,.
TGTGCCACCAGTGATACCCCTGACAGGGGCTACGAGCAGTACTTC,CATSDTPDRGYEQYF,few,TRBJ2-7,TRBV24-1,TRBD1
TGTGCCAGCACCCCCTTCACAGGGGCTGGTAATGAAAAACTGTTTTTT,CASTPFTGAGNEKLFF,few,TRBJ1-4,TRBV6-5,TRBD1
TGCGCCAGCAGCTTGGACAGAGTTTACTCTGGGGCCAACGTCCTGACTTTC,CASSLDRVYSGANVLTF,.,TRBJ2-6,TRBV5-1,.
TGTGCCAGCAGCTTAGCAATGGGTACAGATACGCAGTATTTT,CASSLAMGTDTQYF,.,TRBJ2-3,TRBV7-9,.
TGCAGTGCTAGATGGGATTCGGGGGCCTACGAGCAGTACTTC,CSARWDSGAYEQYF,.,TRBJ2-7,TRBV20-1,.
TGTGCCAGCAGTTGGACAGGGGCGGACACTGAAGCTTTCTTT,CASSWTGADTEAFF,.,TRBJ1-1,TRBV27,TRBD1
TGTGCCAGCAGCTTATTTGTAGGGGGTTACGAGCAGTACTTC,CASSLFVGGYEQYF,.,TRBJ2-7,TRBV7-2,.
TGTGCCAGCAGCCCCCTCGGGGAGCTGGCCTACAATGAGCAGTTCTTC,CASSPLGELAYNEQFF,many,TRBJ2-1,TRBV12-3/TRBV12-4,.
TGTGCCAGCAGCCAAGCGGCTAGCGGGAAAGAGACCCAGTACTTC,CASSQAASGKETQYF,few,TRBJ2-5,TRBV3-1,TRBD2
TGCGCCAGCAGCTACGGACAGGGCCCCACAGATACGCAGTATTTT,CASSYGQGPTDTQYF,few,TRBJ2-3,TRBV5-1,TRBD1
TGTGCCAGCAGCCCAAGTCTTACTAGCGGATCTTACAATGAGCAGTTCTTC,CASSPSLTSGSYNEQFF,few,TRBJ2-1,TRBV7-8,TRBD2
TGTGCCAGCAGACGGACAGGGAACACCGGGGAGCTGTTTTTT,CASRRTGNTGELFF,few,TRBJ2-2,TRBV6-2/TRBV6-3,TRBD1
TGTGCCAGCAGTCCACTAGCGGGGGGATACTACGAGCAGTACTTC,CASSPLAGGYYEQYF,.,TRBJ2-7,TRBV6-1,TRBD2
TGCAGTGCAGTAGCGGGAGGGCCGAGCAATGAGCAGTTCTTC,CSAVAGGPSNEQFF,few,TRBJ2-1,TRBV20-1,TRBD2
TGTGCCAGCAGTTTAGCGGGACTAGTTTTGTTAGATACGCAGTATTTT,CASSLAGLVLLDTQYF,.,TRBJ2-3,TRBV12-3/TRBV12-4,TRBD2
TGCAGTGCTAGAGGCCTATCGGCGGGGCCGTACGAGCAGTACTTC,CSARGLSAGPYEQYF,.,TRBJ2-7,TRBV20-1,.
TGTGCCAGCAGCGAGACAGGGTTGGGCTATGGCTACACCTTC,CASSETGLGYGYTF,few,TRBJ1-2,TRBV3-1,TRBD1
TGTGCCAGCAGCTCTGGACCGGCCGGGGCCAACGTCCTGACTTTC,CASSSGPAGANVLTF,.,TRBJ2-6,TRBV7-2,.
TGCGCCAGCAGCCAAGACAGCCTGACAGGGGTAGGCTCTGGGGCCAACGTCCTGACTTTC,CASSQDSLTGVGSGANVLTF,.,TRBJ2-6,TRBV4-1,TRBD1
TGTGCCAGCAGCCCAGGGGGAGTAACCACTGAAGCTTTCTTT,CASSPGGVTTEAFF,many,TRBJ1-1,TRBV6-1,TRBD1
TGTGCCAGCAGTTACCCCCCCAACGAGCAGTACTTC,CASSYPPNEQYF,few,TRBJ2-7,TRBV6-2/TRBV6-3,.
TGCGCCAGCAGCAGCCCGGTAGCCACCGGGGAGCTGTTTTTT,CASSSPVATGELFF,.,TRBJ2-2,TRBV5-1,.